Listed here are 7 T cell receptor beta chains from one sample, sequenced in a study of blood T cells in healthy people across ages. With a J-beta primer mix and a sample-barcoded 5' primer, a second PCR ran roughly 6 to 12 cycles. TCRdb re-called the 5' RACE reads with MiXCR, one entry per CDR3 protein. The profile covers 1,300,000 or so distinct CDR3 sequences, with almost 60% appearing a single time and over 6.5% taken by the ten largest. Sequences were obtained from blood. These receptors came from a man aged 18 to 29 in good health.

This chain connects TRBV5-1 to TRBJ2-1; 10 nucleotides line up with TRBD2. V lost 0 bases, J lost 9 bases, and 6 bases stayed unmatched. The length of the CDR3 is 15 residues. The germline CDR1 and CDR2 sequences are SGHRS and YFSETQ. The CDR3 sequence: CASSLGLAGSREQFF. Written as DNA, the CDR3 is TGCGCCAGCAGCTTGGGACTAGCGGGTAGTCGTGAGCAGTTCTTC.

This clonotype occurred a few times. The J gene is TRBJ2-1, the V gene TRBV4-1, with D unclear. V dropped 0 bases and J dropped 1 base, with 7 bases sitting between them. This CDR3 region has 15 residues. Germline CDR1 is MGHRA and CDR2 is YSYEKL. The CDR3 reads CASSQDSNSYNEQFF. CDR3 sequence (DNA): TGCGCCAGCAGCCAAGATAGCAATTCCTACAATGAGCAGTTCTTC.

The rearrangement uses TRBV4-2 and TRBJ1-2; tentatively, D is TRBD1 (5 bases). Per germline, CDR1 LGHNA and CDR2 YNFKEQ. CDR3 length: 13 residues. V was shortened by 0 bases and J by 11 bases, with 13 bases between the two germline ends. DNA of the CDR3: TGTGCCAGCAGCCAAGATCGGGGGACTAGGTACACCTTC. Protein: CASSQDRGTRYTF.

This chain joins TRBV15 and TRBJ1-2; no clear D. CDR1 LNHNV and CDR2 YYDKDF come from the germline V gene (reference sequence). The CDR3 loop spans 16 amino acids. V lost 0 bases, J lost 4 bases, and 15 bases lay in between. The CDR3 DNA reads TGTGCCACCAGCAGAGATCGTGTCCCAGAACCCTATGGCTACACCTTC. Its protein product is CATSRDRVPEPYGYTF.

The chain couples TRBV4-2 to TRBJ1-4, with D unclear. Germline values: CDR1 LGHNA, CDR2 YNFKEQ. The CDR3 contains 18 residues. Trimming took off 0 bases at V and 1 base at J, with 15 bases between the two ends. The CDR3 DNA sequence: TGTGCCAGCAGCCAAGATCTGGGGAGAAGTGGAACTAATGAAAAACTGTTTTTT. Amino acid sequence: CASSQDLGRSGTNEKLFF.

The CDR3 coding sequence is TGTGCCAGCAGTCACGGACAGATCGAGCAGTACTTC. Its protein product is CASSHGQIEQYF. The rearrangement uses TRBV6-6 and TRBJ2-5; weak D call: TRBD1 (6 bases). The DNA end favors TRBJ2-7, so the J call may be wrong. The CDR3 sequence is 12 residues long. The V gene's germline CDR1 is MNHNY and CDR2 SVGAGI (reference sequence).

Notes on this clonotype: A much larger clone differs by one base, so this may be a read error. Written as DNA, the CDR3 is TGCAGTGCAAACAGGGACTACGAGCAGTACTTC. This translates into CSANRDYEQYF. This chain joins TRBV20-1 and TRBJ2-5, with a tentative D call TRBD1 (6 bases). The end of the DNA fits TRBJ2-7 better, so the J call may be wrong. CDR1 is DFQATT and CDR2 is SNEGSKA in the germline V gene (reference sequence). The CDR3 length is 11 residues.